Listed below are T cell receptor beta chains from one sample, sequenced in a study of blood T cell repertoires in COVID-19. The table came from immunoSEQ multiplex PCR; TCRdb's copy has only in-frame clones and leaves some out. Of approximately 210,000 clones listed, around 84% are singletons. Specimen: PBMCs or T cells enriched from blood (not recorded which). The source is a man aged 30-40 years with acute COVID-19. CDR3s include the opening cysteine and the closing phenylalanine or tryptophan. The D gene is left open where the match is weak. Clone size appears in some rows only: once, few, many, or a class for an expanded clone.

CDR3 DNA	CDR3 protein	D gene	clone size	J gene	V gene
TGTGCCAGCAGTCAAAACACGGTCGGGGGGGAGACCCAGTACTTC	CASSQNTVGGETQYF	TRBD2	.	TRBJ2-5	TRBV2
TGTGCCTGGAGTGGGACAGGGGGGTACACTGAAGCTTTCTTT	CAWSGTGGYTEAFF	TRBD1	once	TRBJ1-1	TRBV30
TGTGCCAGCAGCTCAGGGTCCGGGTTCTCTGGAAACACCATATATTTT	CASSSGSGFSGNTIYF	.	.	TRBJ1-3	TRBV7-9
TGTGCCAGCAGTGAAGCGCTGACGGGGGAGACCCAGTACTTC	CASSEALTGETQYF	.	.	TRBJ2-5	TRBV2
TGTGCCACAACATCCACAGGGGGCTCCTACGAGCAGTACTTC	CATTSTGGSYEQYF	TRBD1	.	TRBJ2-7	TRBV7-2
TGTGCCTGGACGGACAGGAGCAATCAGCCCCAGCATTTT	CAWTDRSNQPQHF	TRBD1	.	TRBJ1-5	TRBV30
TGTGCCAGCAGATTGTGGGACAGTAGCTCCTACGAGCAGTACTTC	CASRLWDSSSYEQYF	TRBD1	few	TRBJ2-7	TRBV7-2
TGTGCCAGCAGTTCCAAGGGGGAAATATCCCATGGCTACACCTTC	CASSSKGEISHGYTF	.	.	TRBJ1-2	TRBV28
TGTGCCAGCACCCCAGGCAGGGAGGGGATTATGAGTGAAAAACTGTTTTTT	CASTPGREGIMSEKLFF	.	.	TRBJ1-4	TRBV7-6
TGTGCCTGGAGTATGGGGGGGAACACTGAAGCTTTCTTT	CAWSMGGNTEAFF	.	.	TRBJ1-1	TRBV30
TGCGCCAGCAGCCAAGCCCCTTCGAGCGGGGGGGCCAGGAATGAGCAGTTCTTC	CASSQAPSSGGARNEQFF	TRBD2	.	TRBJ2-1	TRBV4-1
TGTGCCAGCAGCTTGGTTCGCCAGTACACCGGGGAGCTGTTTTTT	CASSLVRQYTGELFF	.	few	TRBJ2-2	TRBV5-5
TGCGCCAGCAGAGGAGAGGGGGCCCTCTATGGCTACACCTTC	CASRGEGALYGYTF	TRBD1	.	TRBJ1-2	TRBV5-1
TGTGCCAGCAGCGTAAAAGGGGATAATTCACCCCTCCACTTT	CASSVKGDNSPLHF	.	.	TRBJ1-6	TRBV9
TGTGTCAGAAGCTTAACAGGTGGGCCCGGGGAGCTGTTTTTT	CVRSLTGGPGELFF	.	.	TRBJ2-2	TRBV7-5
TGTGCCAGCAGCTCGGGGGGGGGAGACTATTTT	CASSSGGGDYF	TRBD2	.	TRBJ2-3	TRBV6-6
TGTGCCAGCAGTTACGAGGGACACTACGAGCAGTACTTC	CASSYEGHYEQYF	.	.	TRBJ2-7	TRBV6-2/TRBV6-3
TGTGCCAGCAGCGTCGACGGGACAGGGTTTCAGCCCCAGCATTTT	CASSVDGTGFQPQHF	TRBD1	.	TRBJ1-5	TRBV9
TGTGCCAGCAGTGAAGGGCGGGTCAGGGATACGCAGTATTTT	CASSEGRVRDTQYF	.	.	TRBJ2-3	TRBV2
TGTGCCATCAGTGATTTGGCAGGGTCCAACACTGAAGCTTTCTTT	CAISDLAGSNTEAFF	.	.	TRBJ1-1	TRBV10-3
TGCGCCAGCAGCCGTGGCGCCGGAGGAGAAACCGGGGAGCTGTTTTTT	CASSRGAGGETGELFF	.	.	TRBJ2-2	TRBV5-1
TGTGCCAGTAGTTCCCAAGGCCGGGGGGTGGAGACCCAGTACTTC	CASSSQGRGVETQYF	TRBD2	.	TRBJ2-5	TRBV19
TGTGCCAGCAGCCCCGCGGGAGGACAGTCCAGCGGCTACACCTTC	CASSPAGGQSSGYTF	.	.	TRBJ1-2	TRBV28
TGCGCCAGCAGCCAAGTCCGACAGGGGGCTAAGAGTACTGAAGCTTTCTTT	CASSQVRQGAKSTEAFF	TRBD1	.	TRBJ1-1	TRBV4-1
TGTGCCAGTAGTCGGACAGGGGATTCCAGAAACACCATATATTTT	CASSRTGDSRNTIYF	TRBD1	.	TRBJ1-3	TRBV19
TGTGCCAGCAGCTTCGAGGTCTCTGGAAACACCATATATTTT	CASSFEVSGNTIYF	.	.	TRBJ1-3	TRBV6-5
TGTGCCATCAGTGAGAGACTAGCGGGGGGGCCTGGAGATACGCAGTATTTT	CAISERLAGGPGDTQYF	TRBD2	.	TRBJ2-3	TRBV10-3
TGCGCCAGCAGCTGGGGGCCTTCCTACGAGCAGTACTTC	CASSWGPSYEQYF	.	.	TRBJ2-7	TRBV5-1
TGCGCCAGCAGCCTTTTCCTACGGGACAGGGTTTCCTACGAGCAGTACTTC	CASSLFLRDRVSYEQYF	TRBD1	.	TRBJ2-7	TRBV5-1
TGTGCCAGCTACCCTACTGGGGGGAACAATGAGCAGTTCTTC	CASYPTGGNNEQFF	.	.	TRBJ2-1	TRBV6-5
TGCGCCAGCAGCCATCCCCTTGGGAGGGGAGGAATTGAAGCTTTCTTT	CASSHPLGRGGIEAFF	.	.	TRBJ1-1	TRBV4-1
TGTGCCAGCCGCCCGGGACAGACTAACTATGGCTACACCTTC	CASRPGQTNYGYTF	TRBD1	.	TRBJ1-2	TRBV6-4
TGTGCCATCAGTGATTCCGGACAGGGAAAGGTAGCTTTCTTT	CAISDSGQGKVAFF	TRBD1	once	TRBJ1-1	TRBV10-3
TGCGCCAGCAGCGATCACAAGGGGCTGAACAAAGCAGCTTTCTTT	CASSDHKGLNKAAFF	.	.	TRBJ1-1	TRBV10-1
TGTGCCAGTAGTCTCCTTGCGGGGGGCATCACAGATACGCAGTATTTT	CASSLLAGGITDTQYF	TRBD2	few	TRBJ2-3	TRBV19
TGTGCCAGCAGCCCACTAAACTCCTACAATGAGCAGTTCTTC	CASSPLNSYNEQFF	.	.	TRBJ2-1	TRBV7-9
TGTGCCAGCAGCGACCGGGACAGCTCCTACGAGCAGTACTTC	CASSDRDSSYEQYF	TRBD1	.	TRBJ2-7	TRBV3-1/TRBV3-2
TGTGCCAGCAGCCCAACAGGGGGCTCAACCGGGGAGCTGTTTTTT	CASSPTGGSTGELFF	TRBD1	once	TRBJ2-2	TRBV7-3
TGTGCCAGCAGTCCTCAAGCCGACTTACAGGGCTATAATTCACCCCTCCACTTT	CASSPQADLQGYNSPLHF	.	.	TRBJ1-6	TRBV6-6
TGTGGCAGACGCGAGACAGGGAACACCGGGGAGCTGTTTTTT	CGRRETGNTGELFF	.	.	TRBJ2-2	TRBV30
TGTGCCACCCCCCCGGGGAAACGCGATCGGGGCTACACCTTC	CATPPGKRDRGYTF	.	.	TRBJ1-2	TRBV24-1
TGCGCCAGCAATAGCGGGACCGCCACCGGGGAGCTGTTTTTT	CASNSGTATGELFF	TRBD2	.	TRBJ2-2	TRBV10-1